Below are 27 T cell receptor beta chains sequenced from a single sample in a study of graft-versus-host responses after intestinal transplantation. Sequencing was performed with immunoSEQ multiplex PCR; in TCRdb, only in-frame clones are kept and a portion is missing. The sample records fewer than 15,000 clones, roughly 28% being singletons. Sequencing used alloreactive CD4+ T cells from a mixed lymphocyte reaction culture, obtained before intestinal transplant. Subset specified: CFSE-low proliferating T cells sorted from roughly six-day pre-transplant mixed lymphocyte reaction (GvH or HvG direction). These receptor sequences come from a human patient who received an intestinal transplant.

This chain uses TRBV4-1 with TRBJ1-4; no firm D call. The CDR3 totals 15 residues. V lost 0 bases and J 3 bases, leaving 8 bases between the germline ends. CDR1 and CDR2 from the germline V gene are MGHRA and YSYEKL. CDR3 nucleotides: TGCGCCAGCAGCCAAGATGCGGCCTCTAATGAAAAACTGTTTTTT. As protein: CASSQDAASNEKLFF.

There are a few counts of this clone. The chain is built from TRBV2 and TRBJ1-2, with D perhaps matching TRBD1 (6 bases). Germline V gene sequence: CDR1 SNHLY, CDR2 FYNNEI. V shed 1 base and J shed 4 bases, with 13 bases lying between them. CDR3 size: 15 residues. The DNA of the CDR3 is TGTGCCAGCAGTGAAGAGGGGGGCGGTATCTATGGCTACACCTTC. Translated: CASSEEGGGIYGYTF.

In this sample, this clone is medium-sized (0.01 to 0.1%). This chain connects TRBV18 to TRBJ2-5; 7 positions match TRBD1. The CDR3 covers 16 residues. Trimming removed 4 bases from V and 5 bases from J; junction bases left unmatched: 13. Germline lookup yields CDR1 KGHSH and CDR2 LQKENI. As DNA, the CDR3 is TGTGCCAGCTCACTAATGACAGGGATTAGGATCGAGACCCAGTACTTC. Protein: CASSLMTGIRIETQYF.

This clone ranks as medium-sized. V is TRBV10-3 and J is TRBJ1-2, with 12 bases fitting TRBD1. V trimming: 6 bases; J trimming: 4 bases; junction bases outside the gene matches: 3. There are 14 residues in the CDR3. In germline, CDR1 is ENHRY, CDR2 SYGVKD. In nucleotides, the CDR3 is TGTGCCATCAGGGGGACAGGGGGCGCCTATGGCTACACCTTC. The encoded protein is CAIRGTGGAYGYTF.

The sample holds a few counts of this clone. The chain uses TRBV5-1 and TRBJ2-3; 7 nucleotides agree with TRBD1. V lost 4 bases and J lost 1; bases outside the gene matches: 3. Germline loops: CDR1 SGHRS, CDR2 YFSETQ. The CDR3 has 14 residues. CDR3 DNA sequence: TGCGCCAGCAGCGTTACAGGGGGCACAGATACGCAGTATTTT. This encodes CASSVTGGTDTQYF.

In its sample, this clone is medium-sized (0.01 to 0.1%). The sample carries other DNA sequences with the same CDR3. The V call is TRBV7-2, the J call TRBJ2-1; TRBD2 is a possible D gene (6 bases). V dropped 5 bases and J dropped 0 bases, with 11 bases sitting between them. Germline loops: CDR1 SGHTA, CDR2 FQGNSA. CDR3 length: 15 residues. CDR3 amino acids: CASSLGLSSYNEQFF. CDR3 DNA sequence: TGTGCCAGCAGCCTGGGACTTAGCTCCTACAATGAGCAGTTCTTC.

The chain combines TRBV29-1 with TRBJ2-3; tentatively, D is TRBD1 or TRBD2 (6 bases each). The germline V and J ends were trimmed by 0 bases and 3 bases, with 13 bases remaining between them. CDR3 length: 15 amino acids. CDR1 SQVTM and CDR2 ANQGSEA come from the germline V gene. The CDR3 loop is CSVEERGARTDTQYF. The CDR3 coding sequence is TGCAGCGTTGAAGAAAGGGGGGCGCGGACAGATACGCAGTATTTT.

This chain uses TRBV5-1 with TRBJ2-4, with D possibly being TRBD1 (5 bases). V lost 0 bases to trimming and J lost 0 bases, with 13 bases between them. CDR3 size: 17 residues. The germline gives CDR1 SGHRS, CDR2 YFSETQ. CDR3: CASSLAQGNIAKNIQYF. The DNA for the CDR3 is TGCGCCAGCAGCTTGGCCCAGGGAAATATAGCCAAAAACATTCAGTACTTC.

This clone showed up just a few times. The chain carries TRBV7-2 and TRBJ1-2; TRBD1 agrees at 7 bases. Germline CDR1 is SGHTA and CDR2 is FQGNSA. This CDR3 is 15 amino acids long. V gave up 3 bases and J gave up 2 bases; unmatched junction bases: 6. The chain's CDR3 is CASSFAGTANYGYTF. The DNA of the CDR3 is TGTGCCAGCAGCTTCGCCGGGACAGCAAACTATGGCTACACCTTC.

This clone was observed a few times. The rearrangement joins TRBV7-3 to TRBJ1-1, with D perhaps matching TRBD1 (6 bases). CDR3 length: 13 amino acids. CDR1 and CDR2 from the germline V gene are SGHTA and FQGTGA. V lost 2 bases to trimming and J lost 3 bases, with 7 bases between them. CDR3 in DNA: TGTGCCAGCAGCTTAGAGGGGGACACTGAAGCTTTCTTT. Translated: CASSLEGDTEAFF.

This clone ranks as medium-sized. The V call is TRBV28, the J call TRBJ2-2; D remains unclear. Deletions cut 5 bases from V and 9 bases from J, with 7 bases between. Germline lookup yields CDR1 MDHEN and CDR2 SYDVKM. The CDR3 covers 11 residues. The CDR3 region has the DNA TGTGCCAGCAGTAAACCGCGGGAGCTGTTTTTT. Protein: CASSKPRELFF.

This clone has a handful of counts. The J gene is TRBJ1-4, the V gene TRBV30; D not certain. The CDR3 is made up of 17 amino acids. CDR1 and CDR2 (germline): GTSNPN, SVGIG (reference sequence). The V end was cut by 3 bases, the J end by 3 bases, with 20 bases between. CDR3 amino acids: CAWSLKLPGVSNEKLFF. The CDR3 DNA reads as TGTGCCTGGAGCCTAAAGTTACCCGGTGTGTCTAATGAAAAACTGTTTTTT.

This clone came up a few times. The gene calls are TRBV28 and TRBJ2-7; a possible D gene is TRBD2 (5 bases). CDR1 is MDHEN and CDR2 is SYDVKM in the germline V gene. V lost 11 bases and J 0 bases, leaving 5 bases between the germline ends. This CDR3 contains 10 residues. The CDR3 DNA is TGTGCCGGGAGCTCCTACGAGCAGTACTTC. Protein sequence: CAGSSYEQYF.

The J gene is TRBJ2-6, the V gene TRBV28; 8 nucleotides line up with TRBD2. The CDR3 is 17 residues long. Germline CDR1 is MDHEN and CDR2 is SYDVKM. With V trimmed by 10 bases and J by 4 bases, 15 bases remained unmatched. This chain's CDR3 is CAINEGLGVAGANVLTF. CDR3 bases: TGTGCCATCAATGAGGGACTAGGGGTGGCCGGGGCCAACGTCCTGACTTTC.

The gene calls are TRBV6-1 and TRBJ1-1; unclear D gene. Germline V gene sequence: CDR1 MNHNS, CDR2 SASEGT. The CDR3 runs to 13 residues. The germline V and J ends were trimmed by 0 bases and 10 bases, with 12 bases remaining between them. CDR3 nucleotide sequence: TGTGCCAGCAGTGAAGCGCTAGGTGGCTCAGCTTTCTTT. Protein sequence: CASSEALGGSAFF.

The chain uses TRBV11-3 and TRBJ2-3; D is unclear. This CDR3 is 11 amino acids long. The germline V gene encodes CDR1 SGHNT and CDR2 YENEEA. V was shortened by 2 bases and J by 5 bases, with 2 bases between the two germline ends. The CDR3 DNA sequence: TGTGCCAGCAGCTTACAAGATACGCAGTATTTT. It translates to CASSLQDTQYF. Based on the CDR3 plus reference TRBV11-3 and TRBJ2-3, the full variable domain is EAGVVQSPRYKIIEKKQPVAFWCNPISGHNTLYWYLQNLGQGPELLIRYENEEAVDDSQLPKDRFSAERLKGVDSTLKIQPAELGDSAVYLCASSLQDTQYFGPGTRLTVL.

This chain links TRBV7-8 with TRBJ2-1; 7 positions match TRBD2. The trim removed 8 bases at V and 7 bases at J, leaving 5 bases unmatched. This CDR3 spans 12 amino acids. Per the germline V gene, CDR1 is SGHVS and CDR2 is FQNEAQ. Written as DNA, the CDR3 is TGTGCCAGCTCCCCAGCGGGGAATGAGCAGTTCTTC. Translated, it gives CASSPAGNEQFF.

Within the sample, this clone is medium-sized. This chain's CDR3 is CASSGDRGITEAFF. For the CDR3, the DNA is TGTGCCAGCAGCGGAGACAGGGGGATCACTGAAGCTTTCTTT. V gene TRBV5-6 combines with J gene TRBJ1-1, with 9 bases identical to TRBD1. V lost 4 bases, J lost 4 bases, and 5 bases stayed unmatched. Germline-derived CDR1 and CDR2 are SGHDT and YYEEEE. There are 14 residues in the CDR3.

The V and J genes are TRBV7-9 and TRBJ2-7, with TRBD1 as a possible D gene (6 bases). CDR1 and CDR2 (germline): SEHNR, FQNEAQ (reference sequence). V lost 6 bases to trimming and J lost 2 bases, with 14 bases between them. The CDR3 covers 14 residues. This CDR3 is CASSSGATTYEQYF. CDR3 coding DNA: TGTGCCAGCAGTTCAGGGGCGACGACCTACGAGCAGTACTTC.

Judged by abundance, this clone is large. The chain recombines TRBV13 with TRBJ2-2, with D uncertain. The V gene lost 5 bases and the J gene lost 6 bases, with 13 bases spanning the gap. Per the germline V gene, CDR1 is PRHDT and CDR2 is FYEKMQ (reference sequence). There are 14 residues in the CDR3. The DNA of the CDR3 is TGTGCCAGCAGCCGGACCCGGACCTCCGGGGAGCTGTTTTTT. Its translation: CASSRTRTSGELFF.

This clone showed up just a few times. V is TRBV28 and J is TRBJ2-2; tentative D call: TRBD2 (6 bases). The germline gives CDR1 MDHEN, CDR2 SYDVKM. The CDR3 has 15 amino acids. V lost 6 bases to trimming and J lost 7 bases, with 18 bases between them. The CDR3 nucleotides read TGTGCCAGCAGCCCCGGGGGAGGCGGAGGCGGGGAGCTGTTTTTT. Translating it yields CASSPGGGGGGELFF.

This clone came up a few times. V usage is TRBV6-4 and J usage is TRBJ2-2; the D gene is possibly TRBD1 (6 bases). Germline-derived CDR1 and CDR2 are MRHNA and SNTAGT. The CDR3 sequence is 13 residues long. The V end lost 6 bases, the J end lost 5 bases, and 10 bases lay between the germline ends. CDR3 protein: CASRPDRTGELFF. CDR3 nucleotide sequence: TGTGCCAGCAGACCCGACAGGACCGGGGAGCTGTTTTTT.

This clone is deemed medium-sized (0.01 to 0.1%). The chain carries TRBV30 and TRBJ1-1, with D possibly being TRBD1 (5 bases). The CDR3 spans 17 residues. Germline V gene data show CDR1 as GTSNPN and CDR2 as SVGIG (reference sequence). Trimming took 1 base from V and 3 from J, leaving 21 bases between them. This chain's CDR3 is CAWSAQRLGRADTEAFF. CDR3 bases: TGTGCCTGGAGTGCCCAAAGATTAGGCAGGGCGGACACTGAAGCTTTCTTT.

V and J are TRBV9 and TRBJ2-1; TRBD1 matches at 8 bases. CDR1 and CDR2 from the germline V gene are SGDLS and YYNGEE. With V trimmed by 6 bases and J by 0 bases, 2 bases remained unmatched. The CDR3 covers 14 residues. In DNA, the CDR3 is TGTGCCAGCACCACAGGGGGCTCCTACAATGAGCAGTTCTTC. This encodes CASTTGGSYNEQFF. Full variable domain (outside the CDR3, taken from reference TRBV9 and TRBJ2-1): DSGVTQTPKHLITATGQRVTLRCSPRSGDLSVYWYQQSLDQGLQFLIQYYNGEERAKGNILERFSAQQFPDLHSELNLSSLELGDSALYFCASTTGGSYNEQFFGPGTRLTVL.

Notes on this clone: Since a much larger clone is just one base distant, this may be a read error. The chain joins TRBV7-2 to TRBJ1-1; D not resolved. The V gene's germline CDR1 is SGHTA and CDR2 FQGNSA. The CDR3 length is 11 residues. Trimming pared 1 base from V and 4 bases from J, leaving 1 base between. The CDR3: CASSLGTEAFF. In DNA form, the CDR3 reads TGTGCCAGCAGCTTAGGCACTGAAGCTTTCTTT.

This clone was detected a few times. The chain has TRBV5-1 and TRBJ1-1; D is uncertain. Germline lookup yields CDR1 SGHRS and CDR2 YFSETQ. With 4 bases removed from V and 4 bases from J, the gap between germline ends came to 17 bases. The CDR3 covers 15 residues. The CDR3 region is CASSDPGRRPTEAFF. The CDR3 nucleotides read TGCGCCAGCAGCGACCCGGGGAGACGTCCCACTGAAGCTTTCTTT.

This chain links TRBV5-6 with TRBJ2-7; possibly TRBD1 for D (6 bases). Germline CDR1 and CDR2: SGHDT and YYEEEE. This CDR3 has 12 amino acids. V was shortened by 4 bases and J by 6 bases, with 11 bases between the two germline ends. In nucleotides, the CDR3 is TGTGCCAGCAGCCCTCAGGGGAGCGAGCAGTACTTC. Translation: CASSPQGSEQYF.